One and the same sample provided the 19 T cell receptor beta chains below, sequenced in a study of blood T cell repertoires in COVID-19. This table comes from immunoSEQ multiplex PCR, and its TCRdb copy is limited to in-frame clones, with some not included. The table lists under 50,000 clones, 70% to 90% of them singletons. The sample consisted of peripheral blood. Receptors originate from a man aged 55 to 70 with COVID-19, enrolled during active disease.

The chain joins TRBV7-9 to TRBJ2-5, with 9 nucleotides matching TRBD2. Germline assignment: CDR1 SEHNR and CDR2 FQNEAQ (reference sequence). The V segment lost 3 bases and the J segment 4 bases; nucleotides outside the gene matches: 9. CDR3 size: 16 residues. CDR3 residues: CASSLGDSGSGETQYF. CDR3 in DNA: TGTGCCAGCAGCTTGGGGGATAGCGGGAGCGGAGAGACCCAGTACTTC.

The rearrangement links TRBV28 to TRBJ2-5; TRBD1 matches at 8 bases. The CDR3 has 14 residues. With 6 bases clipped from V and 4 bases from J, the junction kept 7 bases outside the gene matches. The V gene's germline CDR1 is MDHEN and CDR2 SYDVKM. CDR3 residues: CASRETGGLETQYF. DNA for the CDR3: TGTGCCAGCAGAGAAACAGGGGGTCTAGAGACCCAGTACTTC. The whole variable domain, remainder taken from reference TRBV28 and TRBJ2-5, is DVKVTQSSRYLVKRTGEKVFLECVQDMDHENMFWYRQDPGLGLRLIYFSYDVKMKEKGDIPEGYSVSREKKERFSLILESASTNQTSMYLCASRETGGLETQYFGPGTRLLVL.

The chain has TRBV27 and TRBJ2-5; a weak D match, TRBD1 (5 bases). The germline V gene has CDR1 MNHEY and CDR2 SMNVEV (reference sequence). This CDR3 is 13 amino acids long. Trimming stripped 6 bases from V and 5 bases from J, with 13 bases between. The CDR3 region is CASSLAGWETQYF. The CDR3, as DNA: TGTGCCAGCAGCTTAGCAGGGTGGGAGACCCAGTACTTC.

This clone was seen a handful of times. V is TRBV9 and J is TRBJ2-7, with TRBD2 identical over 11 bases. The CDR3 contains 15 residues. Germline V gene data show CDR1 as SGDLS and CDR2 as YYNGEE. After removal of 4 bases from V and 4 bases from J, the junction contained 7 bases not matched to a gene. The CDR3 coding sequence is TGTGCCAGCAGCCGCGATGGGACTAGCGGATACGAGCAGTACTTC. Its protein is CASSRDGTSGYEQYF.

The sample holds one count of this clone. V gene TRBV7-9 combines with J gene TRBJ2-5, with D perhaps TRBD2 (6 bases). Germline V CDR1 and CDR2: SEHNR, FQNEAQ (reference sequence). CDR3 length: 17 residues. With 3 bases removed from V and 5 bases from J, the gap between germline ends came to 22 bases. In DNA form, the CDR3 reads TGTGCCAGCAGCTTGGCGCCCGGGACTGATCATCGGGAGACCCAGTACTTC. It codes for CASSLAPGTDHRETQYF.

The rearrangement uses TRBV3-1 (or the pseudogene TRBV3-2) and TRBJ2-7; D is perhaps TRBD1 (5 bases). V gave up 3 bases and J gave up 2 bases, with 8 bases separating them. The CDR3 consists of 13 residues. The V gene's germline CDR1 is LGHDT and CDR2 YNNKEL (reference sequence). The CDR3 region has the DNA TGTGCCAGCAGCCACTTACAGGCCTACGAGCAGTACTTC. Encoded protein: CASSHLQAYEQYF.

J is TRBJ2-1 and V is TRBV19, with 9 bases identical to TRBD1. V was clipped by 6 bases and J by 4 bases; unmatched bases: 7. The germline gives CDR1 LNHDA, CDR2 SQIVND (reference sequence). The CDR3 contains 15 residues. The CDR3 DNA reads TGTGCCAGTAGGAGGGACAGGGCAACATACAATGAGCAGTTCTTC. It is translated as CASRRDRATYNEQFF.

V and J are TRBV10-3 and TRBJ2-5; D may be TRBD1 (6 bases). This CDR3 region has 14 residues. The V gene's germline CDR1 is ENHRY and CDR2 SYGVKD. Trimming took off 6 bases at V and 2 bases at J, with 13 bases between the two ends. The CDR3 reads CAISRDNTQETQYF. Written as DNA, the CDR3 is TGTGCCATCAGCCGGGACAATACGCAAGAGACCCAGTACTTC.

The chain is built from TRBV19 and TRBJ1-5; D may be TRBD1 (6 bases). Germline V gene data show CDR1 as LNHDA and CDR2 as SQIVND (reference sequence). This CDR3 has 15 amino acids. Trimming took 6 bases from V and 0 from J, leaving 12 bases between them. The CDR3 sequence: CASRTTGNSNQPQHF. As DNA, the CDR3 is TGTGCCAGTAGGACGACAGGTAATAGCAATCAGCCCCAGCATTTT.

The rearrangement joins TRBV28 to TRBJ1-4; D not resolved. The CDR3 sequence is 12 residues long. CDR1 MDHEN and CDR2 SYDVKM come from the germline V gene. V was shortened by 7 bases and J by 5 bases, with 8 bases between the two germline ends. As DNA, the CDR3 is TGTGCCAGCAATACTATGAATGAAAAACTGTTTTTT. The encoded protein is CASNTMNEKLFF.

The V and J genes are TRBV19 and TRBJ2-2; weak D call: TRBD1 (5 bases). The CDR3 spans 13 residues. With 7 bases removed from V and 1 base from J, the gap between germline ends came to 7 bases. CDR1 is LNHDA, CDR2 SQIVND, per germline (reference sequence). The CDR3 reads CASMDMNTGELFF. DNA of the CDR3: TGTGCCAGTATGGACATGAACACCGGGGAGCTGTTTTTT.

V and J are TRBV4-2 and TRBJ2-7; 10 nucleotides agree with TRBD2. With 5 bases clipped from V and 5 bases from J, the junction kept 9 bases outside the gene matches. Germline V gives CDR1 LGHNA, CDR2 YNFKEQ. The CDR3 length is 15 residues. The CDR3 here is CASSGGLAGVNEQYF. The CDR3 bases are TGTGCCAGCAGCGGCGGGCTAGCGGGAGTTAACGAGCAGTACTTC.

This clone was seen more than once but under ten times. The chain joins TRBV5-5 to TRBJ1-6, with 11 bases fitting TRBD1. Germline V gene data show CDR1 as SGHKS and CDR2 as YYEKEE (reference sequence). CDR3 length equals 14 residues. Trimming took 4 bases from V and 9 from J; bases not matched to a gene: 3. CDR3 amino acids: CASSLGQGASPLHF. The CDR3 region has the DNA TGTGCCAGCAGCCTAGGACAGGGGGCTTCACCCCTCCACTTT.

The gene calls are TRBV28 and TRBJ2-7; D not resolved. V was cut by 5 bases and J by 4 bases, with 9 bases left in between. The CDR3 loop spans 12 amino acids. Germline assignment: CDR1 MDHEN and CDR2 SYDVKM. The CDR3, as DNA: TGTGCCAGCAGTCTCTCTCGGTACGAGCAGTACTTC. This encodes CASSLSRYEQYF. Full variable domain (missing parts from reference TRBV28 and TRBJ2-7): DVKVTQSSRYLVKRTGEKVFLECVQDMDHENMFWYRQDPGLGLRLIYFSYDVKMKEKGDIPEGYSVSREKKERFSLILESASTNQTSMYLCASSLSRYEQYFGPGTRLTVT.

CDR3: CAWKGQGARYTEAFF. CDR3 DNA: TGTGCCTGGAAAGGACAGGGGGCGCGGTACACTGAAGCTTTCTTT. The chain couples TRBV30 to TRBJ1-1; the match to TRBD1 covers 11 bases. This CDR3 comprises 15 residues. V shed 4 bases, J shed 3 bases, and the junction held 7 bases outside the gene matches. Germline CDR1 GTSNPN, CDR2 SVGIG (reference sequence).

The J gene is TRBJ2-7, the V gene TRBV2; D may be TRBD1 (5 bases). The CDR3 runs 13 residues. Germline assignment: CDR1 SNHLY and CDR2 FYNNEI. Trimming cost V 4 bases and J 4 bases, with 11 bases left between them. Here the CDR3 DNA reads TGTGCCAGCAGTGTGGGGCAGGGATACGAGCAGTACTTC. It specifies CASSVGQGYEQYF.

CDR3 nucleotides: TGTGCCAGTAGTATTGTTGGGGGGATTCGGGCGGATACGCAGTATTTT. It codes for CASSIVGGIRADTQYF. The rearrangement uses TRBV19 and TRBJ2-3, with a tentative D call TRBD2 (6 bases). Looked up from germline, CDR1 is LNHDA and CDR2 is SQIVND (reference sequence). V lost 3 bases and J 6 bases, leaving 19 bases between the germline ends. This CDR3 spans 16 amino acids. The whole variable domain, remainder taken from reference TRBV19 and TRBJ2-3, is DGGITQSPKYLFRKEGQNVTLSCEQNLNHDAMYWYRQDPGQGLRLIYYSQIVNDFQKGDIAEGYSVSREKKESFPLTVTSAQKNPTAFYLCASSIVGGIRADTQYFGPGTRLTVL.

The J gene is TRBJ1-6, the V gene TRBV19; 7 nucleotides align to TRBD1. J was trimmed by 5 bases and V by 7 bases; bases with no gene match: 14. This CDR3 comprises 17 residues. CDR1 and CDR2 from the germline V gene are LNHDA and SQIVND (reference sequence). CDR3 region: CASIWKGTEKNNSPLHF. The CDR3 DNA follows: TGTGCCAGTATCTGGAAAGGGACAGAAAAAAATAATTCACCCCTCCACTTT.

The J gene is TRBJ1-1, the V gene TRBV5-6, with 8 bases fitting TRBD1. This CDR3 has 15 amino acids. Trimming at V came to 5 bases and at J to 10 bases, leaving 16 bases not matched to a gene. CDR1 and CDR2 (germline): SGHDT, YYEEEE. The CDR3 sequence: CASRDRAVNRRGAFF. The CDR3 region has the DNA TGTGCCAGCAGGGACAGGGCCGTCAATAGACGGGGAGCTTTCTTT.